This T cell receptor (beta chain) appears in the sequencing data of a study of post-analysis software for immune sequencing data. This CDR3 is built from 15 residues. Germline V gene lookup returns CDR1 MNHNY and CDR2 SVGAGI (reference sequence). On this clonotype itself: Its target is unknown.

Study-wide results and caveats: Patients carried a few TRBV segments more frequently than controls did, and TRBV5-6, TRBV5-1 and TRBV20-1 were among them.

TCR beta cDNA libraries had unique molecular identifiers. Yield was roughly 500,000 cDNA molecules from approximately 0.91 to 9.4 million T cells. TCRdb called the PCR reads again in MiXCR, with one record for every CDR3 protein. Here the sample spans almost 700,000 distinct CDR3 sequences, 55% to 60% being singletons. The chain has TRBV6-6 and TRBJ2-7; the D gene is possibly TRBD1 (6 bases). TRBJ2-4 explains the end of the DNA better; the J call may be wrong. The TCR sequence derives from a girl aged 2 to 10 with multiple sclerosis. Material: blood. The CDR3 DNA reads TGTGCCAGCAGTTACTCTTCGGACAGCAAAAACATTCAGTACTTC. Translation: CASSYSSDSKNIQYF.